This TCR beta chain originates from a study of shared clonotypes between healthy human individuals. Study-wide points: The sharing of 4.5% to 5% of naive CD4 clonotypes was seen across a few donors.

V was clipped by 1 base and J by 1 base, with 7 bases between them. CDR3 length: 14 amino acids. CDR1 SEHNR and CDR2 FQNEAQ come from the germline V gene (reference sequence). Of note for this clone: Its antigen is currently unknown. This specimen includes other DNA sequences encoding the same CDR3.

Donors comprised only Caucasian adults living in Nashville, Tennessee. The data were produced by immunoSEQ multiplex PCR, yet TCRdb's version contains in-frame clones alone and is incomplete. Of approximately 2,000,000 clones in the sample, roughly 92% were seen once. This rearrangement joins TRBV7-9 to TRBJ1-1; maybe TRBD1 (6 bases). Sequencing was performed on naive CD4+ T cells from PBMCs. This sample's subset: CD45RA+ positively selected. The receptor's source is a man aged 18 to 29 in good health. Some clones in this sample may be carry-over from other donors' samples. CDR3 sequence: CASSLGTANTEAFF. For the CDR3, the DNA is TGTGCCAGCAGCTTAGGGACAGCGAACACTGAAGCTTTCTTT.